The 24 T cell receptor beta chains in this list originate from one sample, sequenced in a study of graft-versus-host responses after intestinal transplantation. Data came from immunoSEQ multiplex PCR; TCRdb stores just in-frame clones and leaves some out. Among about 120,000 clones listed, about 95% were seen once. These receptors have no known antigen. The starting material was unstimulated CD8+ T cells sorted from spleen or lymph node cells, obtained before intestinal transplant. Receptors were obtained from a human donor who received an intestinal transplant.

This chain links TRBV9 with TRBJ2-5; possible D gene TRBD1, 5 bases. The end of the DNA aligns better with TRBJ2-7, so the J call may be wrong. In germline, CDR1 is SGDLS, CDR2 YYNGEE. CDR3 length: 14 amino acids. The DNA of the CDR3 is TGTGCCAGCAGCGCACAGGAGAGCTCCTACGAGCAGTACTTC. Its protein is CASSAQESSYEQYF.

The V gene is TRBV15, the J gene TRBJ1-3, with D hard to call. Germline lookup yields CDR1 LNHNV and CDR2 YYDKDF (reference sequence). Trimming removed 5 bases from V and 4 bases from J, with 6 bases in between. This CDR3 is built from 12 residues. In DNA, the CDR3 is TGTGCCACCAGCGACACCGGAAACACCATATATTTT. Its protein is CATSDTGNTIYF.

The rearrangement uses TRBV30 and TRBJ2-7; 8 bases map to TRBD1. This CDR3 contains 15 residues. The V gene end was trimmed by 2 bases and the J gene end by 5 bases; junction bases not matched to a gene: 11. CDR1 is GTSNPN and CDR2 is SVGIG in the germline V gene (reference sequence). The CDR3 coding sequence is TGTGCCTGGAGTTCACCGTCAGGGGGCTTCAACGAGCAGTACTTC. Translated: CAWSSPSGGFNEQYF. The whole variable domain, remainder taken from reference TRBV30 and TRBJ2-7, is SQTIHQWPATLVQPVGSPLSLECTVEGTSNPNLYWYRQAAGRGLQLLFYSVGIGQISSEVPQNLSASRPQDRQFILSSKKLLLSDSGFYLCAWSSPSGGFNEQYFGPGTRLTVT.

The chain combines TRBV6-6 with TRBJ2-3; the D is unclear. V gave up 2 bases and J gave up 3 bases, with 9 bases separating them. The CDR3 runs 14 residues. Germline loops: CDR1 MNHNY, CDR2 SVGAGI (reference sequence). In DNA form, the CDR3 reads TGTGCCAGCAGTTACCTAGTGACAACAGATACGCAGTATTTT. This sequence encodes CASSYLVTTDTQYF.

CDR3 in DNA: TGTGCCAGCAGTTACGACGTCGGAGGCGCCTATGGCTACACCTTC. It is translated as CASSYDVGGAYGYTF. The chain recombines TRBV6-5 with TRBJ1-2, with D unclear. V lost 2 bases and J lost 4, with 14 bases in between. The CDR3 spans 15 residues. From germline, CDR1 is MNHEY and CDR2 SVGAGI.

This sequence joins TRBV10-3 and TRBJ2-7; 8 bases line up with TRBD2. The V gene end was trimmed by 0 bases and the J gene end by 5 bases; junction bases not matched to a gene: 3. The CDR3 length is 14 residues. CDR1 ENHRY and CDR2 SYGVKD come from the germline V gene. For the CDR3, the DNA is TGTGCCATCAGTGAGTCCATTAGCGGGAACGAGCAGTACTTC. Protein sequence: CAISESISGNEQYF.

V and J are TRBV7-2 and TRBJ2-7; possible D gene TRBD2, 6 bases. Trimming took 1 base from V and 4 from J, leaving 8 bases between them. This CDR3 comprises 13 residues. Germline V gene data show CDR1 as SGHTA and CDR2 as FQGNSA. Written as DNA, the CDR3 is TGTGCCAGCAGCTTAGTTCGGGGGTACGAGCAGTACTTC. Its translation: CASSLVRGYEQYF.

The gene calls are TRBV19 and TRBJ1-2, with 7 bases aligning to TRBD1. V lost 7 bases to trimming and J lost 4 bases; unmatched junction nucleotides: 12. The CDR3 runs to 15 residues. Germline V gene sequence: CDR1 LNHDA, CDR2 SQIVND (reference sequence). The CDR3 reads CASNHGTAMSYGYTF. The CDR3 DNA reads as TGTGCCAGTAACCACGGGACAGCGATGAGCTATGGCTACACCTTC. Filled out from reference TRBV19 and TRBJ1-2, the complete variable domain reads DGGITQSPKYLFRKEGQNVTLSCEQNLNHDAMYWYRQDPGQGLRLIYYSQIVNDFQKGDIAEGYSVSREKKESFPLTVTSAQKNPTAFYLCASNHGTAMSYGYTFGSGTRLTVV.

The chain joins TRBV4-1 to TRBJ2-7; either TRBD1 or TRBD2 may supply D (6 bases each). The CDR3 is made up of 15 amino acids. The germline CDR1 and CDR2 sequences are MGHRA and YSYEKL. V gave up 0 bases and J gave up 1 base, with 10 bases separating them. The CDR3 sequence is CASSQDLGGSYEQYF. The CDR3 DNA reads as TGCGCCAGCAGCCAAGATCTAGGGGGGTCCTACGAGCAGTACTTC.

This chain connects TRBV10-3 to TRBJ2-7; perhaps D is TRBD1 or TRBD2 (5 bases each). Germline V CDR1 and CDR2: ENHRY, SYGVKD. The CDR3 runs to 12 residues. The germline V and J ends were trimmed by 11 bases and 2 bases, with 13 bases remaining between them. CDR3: CALWDGTYEQYF. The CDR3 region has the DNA TGTGCCCTTTGGGACGGCACCTACGAGCAGTACTTC.

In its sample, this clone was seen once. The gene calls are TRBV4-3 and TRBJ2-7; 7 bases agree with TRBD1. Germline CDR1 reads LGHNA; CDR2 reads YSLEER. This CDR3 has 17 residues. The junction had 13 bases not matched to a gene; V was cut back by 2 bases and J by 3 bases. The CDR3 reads CASSQTQGRQGLYEQYF. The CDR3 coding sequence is TGCGCCAGCAGCCAAACCCAGGGCCGACAGGGCCTCTACGAGCAGTACTTC.

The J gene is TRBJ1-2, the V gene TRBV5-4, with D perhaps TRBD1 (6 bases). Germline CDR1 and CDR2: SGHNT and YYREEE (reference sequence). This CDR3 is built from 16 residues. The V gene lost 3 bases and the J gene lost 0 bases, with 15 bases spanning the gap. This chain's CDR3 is CASSSGTSVPNYGYTF. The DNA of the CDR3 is TGTGCCAGCAGCTCCGGGACAAGCGTTCCTAACTATGGCTACACCTTC. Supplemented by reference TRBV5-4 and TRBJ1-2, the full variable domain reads ETGVTQSPTHLIKTRGQQVTLRCSSQSGHNTVSWYQQALGQGPQFIFQYYREEENGRGNFPPRFSGLQFPNYSSELNVNALELDDSALYLCASSSGTSVPNYGYTFGSGTRLTVV.

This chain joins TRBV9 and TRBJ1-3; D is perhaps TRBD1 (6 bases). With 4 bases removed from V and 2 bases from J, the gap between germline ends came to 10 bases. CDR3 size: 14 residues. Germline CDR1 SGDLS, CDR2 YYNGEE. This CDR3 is CASSPRTAGNTIYF. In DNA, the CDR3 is TGTGCCAGCAGCCCCCGGACAGCTGGAAACACCATATATTTT.

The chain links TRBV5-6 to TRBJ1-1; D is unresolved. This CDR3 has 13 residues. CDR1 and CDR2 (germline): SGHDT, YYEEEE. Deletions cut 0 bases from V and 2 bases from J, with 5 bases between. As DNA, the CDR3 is TGTGCCAGCAGCTTGGCCGTAAACACTGAAGCTTTCTTT. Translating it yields CASSLAVNTEAFF.

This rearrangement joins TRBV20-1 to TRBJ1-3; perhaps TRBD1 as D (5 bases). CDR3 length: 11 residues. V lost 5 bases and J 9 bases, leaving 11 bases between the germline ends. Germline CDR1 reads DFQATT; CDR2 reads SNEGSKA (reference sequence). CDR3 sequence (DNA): TGCAGTGCTCAGGGTTGGCGCACCATATATTTT. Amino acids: CSAQGWRTIYF.

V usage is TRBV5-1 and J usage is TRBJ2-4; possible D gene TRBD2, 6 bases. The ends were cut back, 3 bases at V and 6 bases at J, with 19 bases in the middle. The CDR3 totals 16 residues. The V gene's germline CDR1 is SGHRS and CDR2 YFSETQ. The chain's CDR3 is CASSWAGRWSPNIQYF. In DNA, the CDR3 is TGCGCCAGCAGCTGGGCGGGAAGATGGTCCCCAAACATTCAGTACTTC.

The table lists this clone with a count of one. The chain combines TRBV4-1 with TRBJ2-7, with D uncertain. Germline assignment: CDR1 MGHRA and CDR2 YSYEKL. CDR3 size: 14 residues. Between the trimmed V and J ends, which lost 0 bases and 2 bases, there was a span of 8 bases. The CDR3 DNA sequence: TGCGCCAGCAGCCAAGAACTATCAACCTACGAGCAGTACTTC. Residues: CASSQELSTYEQYF.

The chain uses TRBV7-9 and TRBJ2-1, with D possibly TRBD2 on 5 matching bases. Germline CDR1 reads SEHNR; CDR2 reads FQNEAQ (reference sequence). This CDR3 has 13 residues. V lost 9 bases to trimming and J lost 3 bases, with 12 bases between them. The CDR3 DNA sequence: TGTGCCAGTCAGGACTCCTTCTACAATGAGCAGTTCTTC. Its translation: CASQDSFYNEQFF.

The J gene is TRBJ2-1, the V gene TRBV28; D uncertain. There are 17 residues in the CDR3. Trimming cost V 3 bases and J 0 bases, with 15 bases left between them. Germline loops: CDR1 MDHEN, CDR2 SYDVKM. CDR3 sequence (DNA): TGTGCCAGCAGTTTTAAAGCTCTACCGAGCTCCTACAATGAGCAGTTCTTC. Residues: CASSFKALPSSYNEQFF.

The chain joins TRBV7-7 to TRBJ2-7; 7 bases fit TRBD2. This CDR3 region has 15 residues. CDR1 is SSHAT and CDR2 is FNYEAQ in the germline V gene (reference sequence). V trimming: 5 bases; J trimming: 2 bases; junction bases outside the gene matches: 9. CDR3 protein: CASSPGVGGAYEQYF. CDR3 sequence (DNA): TGTGCCAGCAGCCCTGGCGTGGGGGGGGCCTACGAGCAGTACTTC.

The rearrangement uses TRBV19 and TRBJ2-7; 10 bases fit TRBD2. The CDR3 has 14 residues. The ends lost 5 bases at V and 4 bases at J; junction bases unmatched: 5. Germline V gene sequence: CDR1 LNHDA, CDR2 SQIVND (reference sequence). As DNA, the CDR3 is TGTGCCAGTAGTTGGGCTAGCGGGAGTTACGAGCAGTACTTC. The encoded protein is CASSWASGSYEQYF.

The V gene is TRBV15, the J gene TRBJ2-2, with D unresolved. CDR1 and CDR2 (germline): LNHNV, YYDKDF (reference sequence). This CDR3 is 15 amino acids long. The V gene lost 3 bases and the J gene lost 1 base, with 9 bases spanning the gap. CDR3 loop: CATSRDGLNTGELFF. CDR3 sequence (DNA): TGTGCCACCAGCAGGGACGGATTGAACACCGGGGAGCTGTTTTTT. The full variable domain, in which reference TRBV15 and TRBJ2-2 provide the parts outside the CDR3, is DAMVIQNPRYQVTQFGKPVTLSCSQTLNHNVMYWYQQKSSQAPKLLFHYYDKDFNNEADTPDNFQSRRPNTSFCFLDIRSPGLGDTAMYLCATSRDGLNTGELFFGEGSRLTVL.

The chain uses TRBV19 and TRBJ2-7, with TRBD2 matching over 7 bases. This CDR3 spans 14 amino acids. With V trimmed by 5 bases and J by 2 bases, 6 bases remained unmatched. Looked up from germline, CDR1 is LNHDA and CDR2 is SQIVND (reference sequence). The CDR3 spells CASSERGTPYEQYF. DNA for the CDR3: TGTGCCAGTAGTGAGCGGGGAACCCCCTACGAGCAGTACTTC.

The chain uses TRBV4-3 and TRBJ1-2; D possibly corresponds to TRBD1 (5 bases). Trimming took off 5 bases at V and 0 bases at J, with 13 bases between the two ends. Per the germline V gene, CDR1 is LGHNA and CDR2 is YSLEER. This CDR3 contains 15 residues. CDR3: CASSYPGRTNYGYTF. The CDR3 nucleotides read TGCGCCAGCAGCTATCCGGGACGGACTAACTATGGCTACACCTTC.